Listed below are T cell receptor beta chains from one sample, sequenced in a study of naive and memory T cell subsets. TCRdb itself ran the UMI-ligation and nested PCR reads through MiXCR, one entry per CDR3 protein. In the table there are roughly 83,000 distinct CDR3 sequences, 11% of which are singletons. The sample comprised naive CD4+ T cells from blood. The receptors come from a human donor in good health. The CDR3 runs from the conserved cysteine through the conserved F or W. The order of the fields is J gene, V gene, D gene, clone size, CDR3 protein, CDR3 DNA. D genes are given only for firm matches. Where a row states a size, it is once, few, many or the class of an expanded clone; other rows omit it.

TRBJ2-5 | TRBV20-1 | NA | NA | CSARSPVSSGETQYF | TGCAGTGCTAGATCTCCCGTCTCCTCGGGGGAGACCCAGTACTTC
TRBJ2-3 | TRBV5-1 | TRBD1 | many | CASSSDRGADTQYF | TGCGCCAGCAGCTCTGACAGGGGCGCAGATACGCAGTATTTT
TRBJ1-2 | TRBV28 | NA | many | CASSPVRLKNYGYTF | TGTGCCAGCAGCCCTGTCAGACTAAAGAACTATGGCTACACCTTC
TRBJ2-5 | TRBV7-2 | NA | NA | CASSLSPGAPETQYF | TGTGCCAGCAGCTTGTCACCAGGGGCGCCGGAGACCCAGTACTTC
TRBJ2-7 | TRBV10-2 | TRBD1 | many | CASNRQGPTYEQYF | TGCGCCAGCAATCGACAGGGACCCACCTACGAGCAGTACTTC
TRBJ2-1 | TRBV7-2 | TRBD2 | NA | CASSLAGTLYNEQFF | TGTGCCAGCAGTCTAGCGGGAACTCTTTACAATGAGCAGTTCTTC
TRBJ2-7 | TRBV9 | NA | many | CASSADPKGSYEQYF | TGTGCCAGCAGCGCAGACCCTAAGGGGTCCTACGAGCAGTACTTC
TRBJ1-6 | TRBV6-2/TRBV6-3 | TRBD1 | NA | CASARGNYNSPLHF | TGTGCCAGCGCCAGGGGGAACTATAATTCACCCCTCCACTTT
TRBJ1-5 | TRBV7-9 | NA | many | CASSQDGRGNQPQHF | TGTGCCAGCAGCCAGGATGGCAGGGGCAATCAGCCCCAGCATTTT
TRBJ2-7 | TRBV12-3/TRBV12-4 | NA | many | CASGPQIYEQYF | TGTGCCAGCGGACCACAAATCTACGAGCAGTACTTC
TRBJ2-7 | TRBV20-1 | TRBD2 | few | CSATQASGYYEQYF | TGCAGTGCTACCCAGGCTAGCGGATACTACGAGCAGTACTTC
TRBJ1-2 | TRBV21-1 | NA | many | CASRLRRPRGNYGYTF | TGTGCCAGCAGACTCCGCCGGCCGAGGGGAAACTATGGCTACACCTTC
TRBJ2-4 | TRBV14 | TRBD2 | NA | CASSQRSAGYIQYF | TGTGCCAGCAGCCAAAGGTCAGCGGGATACATTCAGTACTTC
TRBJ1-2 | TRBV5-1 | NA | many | CASSLDSYGYTF | TGCGCCAGCAGCCTGGACAGCTATGGCTACACCTTC